This is a list of T cell receptor beta chains from one sample in a study of T-cell reconstitution after alpha-beta-depleted transplantation in children. TCRdb passed the PCR reads through MiXCR, listing each CDR3 protein once. The sample shows under 450,000 distinct CDR3 sequences, around 15% of them seen only once. Sequencing used PBMCs, mostly from graft donor cells, obtained 360 days after TCRalphabeta/CD19-depleted stem cell transplant. These receptors came from a boy younger than two who had a stem cell transplant for Wiskott-Aldrich syndrome, so the T cells may come from the graft donor. CDR3s include the opening cysteine and the closing phenylalanine or tryptophan. A D gene is named only where the DNA matches it firmly. Clone size, where shown, is once, few, many, or a class for clones that have expanded.

j_gene | d_gene | v_gene | abundance | CDR3aa | CDR3nt
TRBJ2-3 | NA | TRBV2 | NA | CASSASRGSTDTQYF | TGTGCCAGCAGCGCATCCAGGGGCTCCACAGATACGCAGTATTTT
TRBJ2-5 | TRBD2 | TRBV6-1 | few | CATGASGRTETQYF | TGTGCCACGGGGGCTAGCGGGAGAACGGAGACCCAGTACTTC
TRBJ1-6 | NA | TRBV6-9 | few | CASSYESRVKYIDSPLHF | TGTGCCAGCAGTTATGAGAGCAGGGTCAAATATATTGATTCACCCCTCCACTTT
TRBJ2-1 | NA | TRBV25-1 | few | CASSEVRAGSGRSSYNEQFF | TGTGCCAGCAGTGAAGTTCGGGCAGGGTCTGGAAGGAGCTCCTACAATGAGCAGTTCTTC
TRBJ1-4 | NA | TRBV12-3/TRBV12-4 | NA | CASSLGLKLFF | TGTGCCAGCAGTTTAGGACTAAAACTGTTTTTT
TRBJ1-4 | NA | TRBV6-5 | NA | CASIFWRGFEKLFF | TGTGCCAGCATTTTCTGGCGGGGGTTTGAAAAACTGTTTTTT
TRBJ2-5 | NA | TRBV20-1 | few | CSARDGETQYF | TGCAGTGCTAGGGACGGGGAGACCCAGTACTTC
TRBJ2-5 | TRBD1 | TRBV10-3 | NA | CAISPRETGIKETQYF | TGTGCCATCAGTCCAAGGGAGACAGGGATCAAGGAGACCCAGTACTTC
TRBJ2-1 | NA | TRBV4-1 | NA | CASSQDPRRAGSYNEQFF | TGCGCCAGCAGCCAAGATCCGCGGAGGGCGGGCTCCTACAATGAGCAGTTCTTC
TRBJ1-1 | NA | TRBV5-1 | NA | CASSLARVVNTEAFF | TGCGCCAGCAGCTTGGCCAGGGTGGTGAACACTGAAGCTTTCTTT
TRBJ1-5 | TRBD1 | TRBV10-3 | few | CATSEGAGQPQHF | TGTGCCACGAGTGAGGGGGCGGGACAGCCCCAGCATTTT
TRBJ2-3 | NA | TRBV7-9 | few | CASSLGDADTQYF | TGTGCCAGCAGCTTAGGGGATGCAGATACGCAGTATTTT
TRBJ1-1 | TRBD1 | TRBV11-2 | few | CASSPPTGTNTEAFF | TGTGCCAGCAGCCCGCCGACAGGGACTAACACTGAAGCTTTCTTT
TRBJ2-1 | TRBD2 | TRBV10-3 | few | CAISESRGSSYNEQFF | TGTGCCATCAGTGAGTCGCGGGGGAGCTCCTACAATGAGCAGTTCTTC
TRBJ2-7 | NA | TRBV9 | few | CASSAGGESSYEQYF | TGTGCCAGCAGCGCCGGAGGAGAGTCCTCCTACGAGCAGTACTTC
TRBJ2-5 | TRBD2 | TRBV23-1 | few | CASSQSILAGEETQYF | TGCGCCAGCAGTCAATCGATCCTAGCGGGAGAAGAGACCCAGTACTTC
TRBJ2-7 | TRBD1 | TRBV4-1 | few | CASSQDSREGTVTYEQYF | TGCGCCAGCAGCCAAGATAGTAGGGAAGGGACAGTGACCTACGAGCAGTACTTC
TRBJ2-7 | NA | TRBV7-9 | few | CASSPPIPGRNEQYF | TGTGCCAGCAGCCCTCCGATTCCGGGGAGGAACGAGCAGTACTTC
TRBJ2-7 | NA | TRBV12-3/TRBV12-4 | NA | CASSFYGSPYEQYF | TGTGCCAGCAGTTTTTACGGGAGCCCCTACGAGCAGTACTTC
TRBJ2-7 | NA | TRBV12-3/TRBV12-4 | NA | CASSPAGSHYEQYF | TGTGCCAGCAGCCCCGCTGGGAGTCACTACGAGCAGTACTTC
TRBJ2-7 | NA | TRBV20-1 | few | CSARARVPPYEQYF | TGCAGTGCTAGAGCCAGGGTACCTCCGTACGAGCAGTACTTC
TRBJ2-5 | NA | TRBV2 | NA | CASSESMAGFETQYF | TGTGCCAGCAGTGAAAGTATGGCAGGGTTCGAGACCCAGTACTTC
TRBJ2-1 | NA | TRBV4-1 | few | CASSSLGAPSSYNEQFF | TGCGCCAGCAGCTCTCTGGGGGCTCCTAGCTCCTACAATGAGCAGTTCTTC
TRBJ2-1 | NA | TRBV12-3/TRBV12-4 | few | CASSPQTRGSYNEQFF | TGTGCCAGCAGTCCCCAGACTAGGGGCTCCTACAATGAGCAGTTCTTC
TRBJ2-3 | NA | TRBV11-2 | NA | CASSAGWVAGTDTQYF | TGTGCCAGCAGCGCCGGATGGGTGGCGGGCACAGATACGCAGTATTTT
TRBJ2-7 | TRBD1 | TRBV7-9 | few | CASSFPTGDPYEQYF | TGTGCCAGCAGCTTCCCGACAGGGGACCCCTACGAGCAGTACTTC
TRBJ2-2 | NA | TRBV18 | few | CASSPLGGSNTGELFF | TGTGCCAGCTCACCACTCGGGGGCTCGAACACCGGGGAGCTGTTTTTT
TRBJ1-5 | NA | TRBV6-2/TRBV6-3 | NA | CASSSWTNQPQHF | TGTGCCAGCAGTTCATGGACTAATCAGCCCCAGCATTTT
TRBJ1-3 | TRBD1 | TRBV5-1 | few | CASSYGQGAGGNTIYF | TGCGCCAGCAGCTACGGACAGGGGGCGGGAGGAAACACCATATATTTT
TRBJ2-7 | TRBD1 | TRBV4-1 | NA | CASSQDSGQGSYEQYF | TGCGCCAGCAGCCAAGATTCAGGACAGGGGTCCTACGAGCAGTACTTC
TRBJ2-7 | NA | TRBV7-9 | few | CASSLYGWLYYEQYF | TGTGCCAGCAGCTTATACGGGTGGCTATACTACGAGCAGTACTTC
TRBJ1-1 | NA | TRBV5-4 | NA | CASSQQALNTEAFF | TGTGCCAGCAGCCAACAGGCCCTGAACACTGAAGCTTTCTTT
TRBJ2-5 | TRBD2 | TRBV28 | NA | CASSATGRGDQETQYF | TGTGCCAGCAGCGCTACCGGGCGGGGGGATCAAGAGACCCAGTACTTC
TRBJ2-3 | NA | TRBV12-3/TRBV12-4 | many | CASSLGPGWTDTQYF | TGTGCCAGCAGTTTAGGTCCAGGGTGGACAGATACGCAGTATTTT
TRBJ2-5 | TRBD2 | TRBV20-1 | NA | CSAPPPLAGGETQYF | TGCAGTGCCCCTCCTCCACTAGCGGGAGGAGAGACCCAGTACTTC
TRBJ1-2 | TRBD1 | TRBV29-1 | few | CSARGSSGGYGYTF | TGCAGCGCCCGAGGGTCTTCAGGGGGCTATGGCTACACCTTC
TRBJ2-2 | NA | TRBV5-5 | few | CASSFAGVDRLIGELFF | TGTGCCAGCAGCTTCGCAGGGGTCGACAGGTTGATCGGGGAGCTGTTTTTT
TRBJ2-1 | NA | TRBV11-2 | few | CASSFSTTPSYNEQFF | TGTGCCAGCAGCTTTTCCACAACCCCCTCCTACAATGAGCAGTTCTTC
TRBJ2-3 | TRBD1 | TRBV20-1 | NA | CSAHRTGIGDTQYF | TGCAGTGCCCATCGGACAGGGATTGGGGATACGCAGTATTTT
TRBJ2-1 | TRBD2 | TRBV25-1 | NA | CASSEVGLAGAPYTSYNEQFF | TGTGCCAGCAGTGAAGTTGGACTAGCGGGGGCCCCGTACACTTCCTACAATGAGCAGTTCTTC
TRBJ2-1 | TRBD2 | TRBV28 | NA | CASTDLSGGYNEQFF | TGTGCCAGCACCGACCTTAGCGGGGGATACAATGAGCAGTTCTTC